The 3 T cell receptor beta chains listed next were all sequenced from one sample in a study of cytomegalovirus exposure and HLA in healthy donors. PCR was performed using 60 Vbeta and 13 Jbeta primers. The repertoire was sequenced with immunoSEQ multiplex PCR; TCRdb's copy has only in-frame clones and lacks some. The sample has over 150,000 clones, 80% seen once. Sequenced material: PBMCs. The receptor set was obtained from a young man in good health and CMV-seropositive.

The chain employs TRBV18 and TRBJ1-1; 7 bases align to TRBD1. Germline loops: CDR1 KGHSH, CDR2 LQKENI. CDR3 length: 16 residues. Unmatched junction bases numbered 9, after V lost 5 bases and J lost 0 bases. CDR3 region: CASSVQGGVMNTEAFF. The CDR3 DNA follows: TGTGCCAGCTCAGTCCAGGGGGGAGTCATGAACACTGAAGCTTTCTTT.

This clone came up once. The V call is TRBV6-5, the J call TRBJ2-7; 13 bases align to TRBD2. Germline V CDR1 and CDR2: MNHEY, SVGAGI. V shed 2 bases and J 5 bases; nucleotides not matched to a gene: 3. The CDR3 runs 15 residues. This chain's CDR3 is CASSYGLAGVHEQYF. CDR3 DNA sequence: TGTGCCAGCAGTTACGGACTAGCGGGAGTTCACGAGCAGTACTTC.

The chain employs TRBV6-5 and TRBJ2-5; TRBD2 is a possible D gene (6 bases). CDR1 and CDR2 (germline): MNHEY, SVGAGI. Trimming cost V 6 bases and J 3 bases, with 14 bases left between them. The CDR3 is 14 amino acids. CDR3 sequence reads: CASSLDGGKETQYF. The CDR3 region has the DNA TGTGCCAGCAGCCTCGATGGCGGGAAAGAGACCCAGTACTTC.